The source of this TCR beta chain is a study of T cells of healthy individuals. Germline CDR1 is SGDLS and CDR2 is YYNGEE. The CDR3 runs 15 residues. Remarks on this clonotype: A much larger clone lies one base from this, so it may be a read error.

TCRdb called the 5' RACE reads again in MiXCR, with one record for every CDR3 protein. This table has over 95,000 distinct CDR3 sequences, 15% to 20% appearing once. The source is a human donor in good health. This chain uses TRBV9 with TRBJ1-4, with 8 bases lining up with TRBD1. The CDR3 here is CTSSVDGTGGEKLFF. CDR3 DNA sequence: TGTACCAGCAGCGTTGACGGGACAGGAGGGGAAAAACTGTTTTTT. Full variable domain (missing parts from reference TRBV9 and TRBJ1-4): DSGVTQTPKHLITATGQRVTLRCSPRSGDLSVYWYQQSLDQGLQFLIQYYNGEERAKGNILERFSAQQFPDLHSELNLSSLELGDSALYFCTSSVDGTGGEKLFFGSGTQLSVL.